This T cell receptor (beta chain) was documented in a study of T cells after yellow fever vaccination. Only a few counts were recorded for this clonotype. TCRdb re-derived calls from the 5' RACE reads in MiXCR, one entry per CDR3 protein. The sample has about 46,000 distinct CDR3 sequences; 5.5% to 7.5% are singletons. CDR3 length: 14 amino acids. V lost 3 bases and J 2 bases, leaving 11 bases between the germline ends. In germline, CDR1 is SGHKS, CDR2 YYEKEE (reference sequence). This sample comprised PBMCs, either bulk or a sorted T-cell subset (CD4+, CD8+, memory, or dextramer-sorted; not recorded which), obtained 45 days after the yellow fever booster vaccination. This receptor was identified in a man aged 30-40 years who received the YFV17D yellow fever vaccine. The chain employs TRBV5-5 and TRBJ2-5; D gene unclear. CDR3 protein: CASSSGPHQETQYF. For the CDR3, the DNA is TGTGCCAGCAGCTCAGGACCACATCAAGAGACCCAGTACTTC.